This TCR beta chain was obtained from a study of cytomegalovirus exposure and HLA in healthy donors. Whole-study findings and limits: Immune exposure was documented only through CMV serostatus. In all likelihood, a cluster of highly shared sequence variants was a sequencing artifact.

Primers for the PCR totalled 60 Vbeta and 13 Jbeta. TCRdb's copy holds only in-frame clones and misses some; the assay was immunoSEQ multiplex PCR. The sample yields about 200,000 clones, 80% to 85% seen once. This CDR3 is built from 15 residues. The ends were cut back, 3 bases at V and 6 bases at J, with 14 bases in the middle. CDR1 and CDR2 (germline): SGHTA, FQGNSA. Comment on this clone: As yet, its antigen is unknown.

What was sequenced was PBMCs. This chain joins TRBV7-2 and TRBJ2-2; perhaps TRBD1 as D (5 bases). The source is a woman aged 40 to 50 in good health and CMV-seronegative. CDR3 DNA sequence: TGTGCCAGCAGCTTTCCGGGCAGGGTCCCCGGGGAGCTGTTTTTT. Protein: CASSFPGRVPGELFF.